What follows are 2 T cell receptor beta chains derived from one specimen sequenced in a study of human T cells and chemical hapten exposure. As to time point: healthy volunteer bleed at 2 weeks. Someone pulled total RNA out of unfractionated whole blood. Each CDR3 protein gets one entry after TCRdb re-called the RACE reads with MiXCR. Here the sample spans 75,000 to 100,000 distinct CDR3 sequences, just under 9% being singletons. The material sequenced was whole blood. The receptors shown here come from a female donor in good health. Some clones in this sample may be carry-over from other donors' samples.

There are a few counts of this clonotype. The genes are TRBV6-2 or TRBV6-3 and TRBJ1-1; TRBD1 is a possible D gene (5 bases). CDR1 is MNHEY and CDR2 is SVGEGT in the germline V gene. This CDR3 has 13 amino acids. Trimming took 3 bases from V and 4 from J, leaving 9 bases between them. CDR3 residues: CASSYAGTTEAFF. The CDR3 DNA follows: TGTGCCAGCAGTTATGCAGGGACCACTGAAGCTTTCTTT.

The chain combines TRBV5-1 with TRBJ2-2, with D possibly TRBD2 on 5 matching bases. V lost 0 bases and J lost 6, with 9 bases in between. There are 14 residues in the CDR3. Germline V gene lookup returns CDR1 SGHRS and CDR2 YFSETQ. The CDR3 region has the DNA TGCGCCAGCAGCTTGGAGCGGAATGCCGGGGAGCTGTTTTTT. Translation: CASSLERNAGELFF.